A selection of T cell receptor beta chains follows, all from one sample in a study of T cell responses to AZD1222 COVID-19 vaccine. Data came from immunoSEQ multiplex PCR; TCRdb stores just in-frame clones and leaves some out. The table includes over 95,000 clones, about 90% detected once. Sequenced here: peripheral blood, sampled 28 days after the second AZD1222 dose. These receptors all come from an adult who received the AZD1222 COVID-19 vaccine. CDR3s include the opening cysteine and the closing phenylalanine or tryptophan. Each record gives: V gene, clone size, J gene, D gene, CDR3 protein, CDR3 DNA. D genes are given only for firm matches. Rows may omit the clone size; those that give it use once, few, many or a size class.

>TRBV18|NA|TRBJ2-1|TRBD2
CASSSSGSSNEQFF
TGTGCCAGCTCTTCTAGCGGGAGTAGCAATGAGCAGTTCTTC
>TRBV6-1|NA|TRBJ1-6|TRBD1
CASSEGQGNSPLHF
TGTGCCAGCAGTGAAGGACAGGGTAATTCACCCCTCCACTTT
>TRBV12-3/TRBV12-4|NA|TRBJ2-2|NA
CASSFGGPGELFF
TGTGCCAGCAGTTTCGGTGGCCCCGGGGAGCTGTTTTTT
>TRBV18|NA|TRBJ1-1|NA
CASSPVENTEAFF
TGTGCCAGCTCCCCCGTGGAGAACACTGAAGCTTTCTTT
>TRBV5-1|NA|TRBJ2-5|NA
CASSLEAGETQYF
TGCGCCAGCAGCTTGGAGGCCGGAGAGACCCAGTACTTC
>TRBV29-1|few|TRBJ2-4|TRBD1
CSVSEDRAAKNIQYF
TGCAGCGTTTCAGAAGACAGGGCTGCCAAAAACATTCAGTACTTC
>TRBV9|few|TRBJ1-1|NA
CASSVTANTEAFF
TGTGCCAGCAGTGTGACAGCGAACACTGAAGCTTTCTTT
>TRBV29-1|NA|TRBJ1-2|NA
CSVATASSGYTF
TGCAGCGTTGCCACGGCAAGTAGTGGATATACCTTC
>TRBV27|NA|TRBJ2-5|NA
CASSVIRGETQYF
TGTGCCAGCAGTGTGATCAGGGGAGAGACCCAGTACTTC
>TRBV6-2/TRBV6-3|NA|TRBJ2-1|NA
CASTPTGSNEQFF
TGTGCCAGCACCCCCACGGGGAGCAATGAGCAGTTCTTC
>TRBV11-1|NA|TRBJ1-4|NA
CASSSTGESEKLFF
TGTGCCAGCAGCTCGACGGGGGAATCTGAAAAACTGTTTTTT
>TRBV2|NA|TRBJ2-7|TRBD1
CASSEGTGNYEQYF
TGTGCCAGCAGTGAAGGGACAGGAAATTACGAGCAGTACTTC
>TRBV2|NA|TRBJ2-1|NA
CASRSNRDPREQFF
TGTGCCAGCAGGAGCAACCGGGACCCCAGGGAGCAGTTCTTC
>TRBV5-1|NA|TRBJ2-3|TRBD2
CASTSGASTDTQYF
TGCGCCAGCACTAGCGGGGCTAGCACAGATACGCAGTATTTT
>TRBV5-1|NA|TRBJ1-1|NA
CASSPLAVKNTEAFF
TGCGCCAGCAGCCCCTTGGCAGTAAAGAACACTGAAGCTTTCTTT
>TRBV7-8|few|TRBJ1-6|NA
CASSLNVNSPLHF
TGTGCCAGCAGCTTAAACGTTAATTCACCCCTCCACTTT
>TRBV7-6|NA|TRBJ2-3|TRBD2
CASTLSGRGPGTDTQYF
TGTGCCAGCACCCTTAGCGGGAGGGGGCCCGGCACAGATACGCAGTATTTT
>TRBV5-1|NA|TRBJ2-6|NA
CASSPAGNSGANVLTF
TGCGCCAGCAGCCCCGCCGGGAACTCTGGGGCCAACGTCCTGACTTTC
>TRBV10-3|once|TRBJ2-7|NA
CAIKPSGSEQYF
TGTGCCATCAAACCCTCGGGGTCCGAGCAGTACTTC
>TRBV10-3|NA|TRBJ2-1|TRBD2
CGCLAGVSYNEQFF
TGTGGTTGTTTAGCGGGAGTTTCCTACAATGAGCAGTTCTTC
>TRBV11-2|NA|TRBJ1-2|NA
CASRFAGDGGYGYTF
TGTGCCAGCAGATTTGCGGGTGATGGCGGCTATGGCTACACCTTC
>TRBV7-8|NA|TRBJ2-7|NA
CASSLAFRIHEQYF
TGTGCCAGCAGCTTAGCTTTTCGGATCCACGAGCAGTACTTC
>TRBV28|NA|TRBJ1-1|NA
CASSLGRVNTEAFF
TGTGCCAGCAGTTTGGGCAGGGTGAACACTGAAGCTTTCTTT
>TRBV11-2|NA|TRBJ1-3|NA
CASSPNGALYNTIYF
TGTGCCAGCAGCCCCAATGGGGCGCTGTACAACACCATATATTTT
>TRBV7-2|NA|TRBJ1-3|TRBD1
CASRQGGTGNTIYF
TGTGCCAGCCGACAGGGTGGTACTGGAAACACCATATATTTT
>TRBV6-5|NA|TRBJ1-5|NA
CASNQEEQRNQPQHF
TGTGCCAGCAACCAGGAGGAACAGCGCAATCAGCCCCAGCATTTT
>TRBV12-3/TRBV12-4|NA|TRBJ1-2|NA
CASSFSGAGYTF
TGTGCCAGCAGTTTTTCGGGTGCTGGCTACACCTTC
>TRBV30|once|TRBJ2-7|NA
CAWSVSGYEQYF
TGTGCCTGGAGTGTATCCGGCTACGAGCAGTACTTC
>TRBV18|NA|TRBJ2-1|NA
CASSPLGGSLNEQFF
TGTGCCAGCTCACCCCTTGGGGGGAGCCTAAATGAGCAGTTCTTC
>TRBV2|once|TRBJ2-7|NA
CASKNRARGGEQYF
TGTGCCAGCAAGAACAGGGCGAGGGGCGGCGAGCAGTACTTC
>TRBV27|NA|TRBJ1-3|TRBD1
CASSSWTGSSGNTIYF
TGTGCCAGCAGTTCCTGGACAGGGAGCTCTGGAAACACCATATATTTT
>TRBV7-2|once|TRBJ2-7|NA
CASSLTGNLYHEQYF
TGTGCCAGCAGCTTAACAGGGAATTTGTACCACGAGCAGTACTTC
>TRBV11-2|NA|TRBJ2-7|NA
CASSLVERQTQYF
TGTGCCAGCAGCTTAGTTGAGCGGCAAACGCAGTACTTC
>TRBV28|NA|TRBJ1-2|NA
CASSSVYGYTF
TGTGCCAGCAGTTCCGTCTATGGCTACACCTTC
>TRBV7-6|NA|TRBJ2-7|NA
CASSLETGLSYEQYF
TGTGCCAGCAGCTTAGAGACAGGTCTCTCCTACGAGCAGTACTTC
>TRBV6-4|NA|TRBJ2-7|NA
CASRWKSYEQYF
TGTGCCAGCAGGTGGAAATCCTACGAGCAGTACTTC
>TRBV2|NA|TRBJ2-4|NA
CASMAVGQTGIQYF
TGTGCCAGCATGGCCGTAGGCCAAACGGGCATTCAGTACTTC
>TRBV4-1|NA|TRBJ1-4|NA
CASSQEKGARGEKLFF
TGCGCCAGCAGCCAAGAAAAAGGGGCAAGGGGTGAAAAACTGTTTTTT
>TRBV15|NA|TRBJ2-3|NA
CATSSPVSFDTQYF
TGTGCCACCAGCAGTCCTGTTAGTTTCGATACGCAGTATTTT
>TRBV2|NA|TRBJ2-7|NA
CASTSDRPYEQYF
TGTGCCAGCACTTCGGACCGACCCTACGAGCAGTACTTC
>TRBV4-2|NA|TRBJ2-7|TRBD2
CASSQEIAGEYEQYF
TGTGCCAGCAGCCAAGAGATAGCGGGAGAGTACGAGCAGTACTTC
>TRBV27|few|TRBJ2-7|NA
CASSFNGYEQYF
TGTGCCAGCAGTTTTAACGGATACGAGCAGTACTTC
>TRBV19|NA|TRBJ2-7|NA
CASSGATGPLYEQYF
TGTGCCAGTAGTGGGGCCACCGGGCCGCTCTACGAGCAGTACTTC
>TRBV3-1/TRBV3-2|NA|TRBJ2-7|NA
CASTASESSYEQYF
TGTGCCAGCACGGCTAGCGAGAGCTCCTACGAGCAGTACTTC
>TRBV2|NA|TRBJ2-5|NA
CASSGKNDLQETQYF
TGTGCCAGCAGTGGCAAGAATGATCTTCAAGAGACCCAGTACTTC
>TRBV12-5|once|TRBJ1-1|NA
CASGLREVGTEAFF
TGTGCTAGTGGTTTAAGGGAGGTGGGCACTGAAGCTTTCTTT
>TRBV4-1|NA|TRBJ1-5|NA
CASSQESSLLTLSNQPQHF
TGCGCCAGCAGCCAAGAGAGTAGCCTCCTGACCTTAAGCAATCAGCCCCAGCATTTT
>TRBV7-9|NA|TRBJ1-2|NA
CASSSDVGLYYGYTF
TGTGCCAGCAGCTCCGATGTCGGGCTGTACTATGGCTACACCTTC